The rows below give T cell receptor beta chains drawn from one sample of a study of shared clonotypes between healthy human individuals. Clones were read by immunoSEQ multiplex PCR, and TCRdb kept only the in-frame ones, dropping some. The sample has about 1.1 million clones; approximately 80% are singletons. Sequences were obtained from memory CD4+ T cells from PBMCs. The receptors originated from a man younger than 35 in good health. Some clones in this sample may be carry-over from other donors' samples. Each CDR3 is given with its conserved first and last residue. A D gene is named only where the DNA matches it firmly. Not every row has a clone size; where given, it reads once, few, many or a size class.

j_call v_call clone_size cdr3_length d_call cdr3_nt cdr3_aa
TRBJ2-4 TRBV7-2 - 14 - TGTGCCAGCAGCTTAACTAGTCCCAAAAACATTCAGTACTTC CASSLTSPKNIQYF
TRBJ2-7 TRBV30 - 15 - TGTGCCTGGAGTAGAGGACAGCCCAGCTCCTACGAGCAGTACTTC CAWSRGQPSSYEQYF
TRBJ2-1 TRBV9 - 14 - TGTGCCAGCAGCGGAGGGGTGGCGTCCCGTGAGCAGTTCTTC CASSGGVASREQFF
TRBJ2-5 TRBV27 - 13 - TGTGCCAGCAGTTTGAAGTACCAAGAGACCCAGTACTTC CASSLKYQETQYF
TRBJ2-1 TRBV12-2 - 17 - TGTGCAAGTCGCTTAGAGGTTCGGCTAGACGTCTACAATGAGCAGTTCTTC CASRLEVRLDVYNEQFF
TRBJ1-2 TRBV18 - 13 TRBD1 TGTGCCAGCTCACCAGACAGGGATGGTGGCTACACCTTC CASSPDRDGGYTF
TRBJ2-7 TRBV5-6 - 16 - TGTGCCAGCAGCTTGGGGGTTTGGGCCCAAAAGAGAGAGCAGTACTTC CASSLGVWAQKREQYF
TRBJ2-3 TRBV27 - 14 - TGTGCCAGCAGTTTTCAGGGTAGCACAGATACGCAGTATTTT CASSFQGSTDTQYF
TRBJ2-7 TRBV9 - 13 - TGTGCCAGCAGCGTATCCAGCGGTTACGAGCAGTACTTC CASSVSSGYEQYF
TRBJ1-1 TRBV9 - 13 - TGTGCCAGCAGCCCGGGCCGGGGGGCGCATGCTTTCTTT CASSPGRGAHAFF
TRBJ1-5 TRBV2 few 13 - TGTGCCAGCAGCGCAGGGTCATCGCAGCCCCAGCATTTT CASSAGSSQPQHF
TRBJ1-2 TRBV28 - 14 TRBD1 TGTGCCAGCGGACAGGGGGGCGCCGGCTATGGCTACACCTTC CASGQGGAGYGYTF
TRBJ1-4 TRBV6-1 - 14 - TGTGCCAGCAACACAGGGACTGAAAATGAAAAACTGTTTTTT CASNTGTENEKLFF
TRBJ1-2 TRBV25-1 - 15 TRBD1 TGTGCCAGCAGTTTAACCGGGACAGGGTCTGGTGGCTACACCTTC CASSLTGTGSGGYTF
TRBJ2-7 TRBV6-6 once 15 - TGTGCCAGCAGTTACTCGACTCAAAGCTCCTACGAGCAGTACTTC CASSYSTQSSYEQYF
TRBJ1-5 TRBV6-5 - 12 - TGTGCCAGCAAAACCGGGGGACAGCCCCAGCATTTT CASKTGGQPQHF
TRBJ1-1 TRBV29-1 - 13 - TGCAGCGTTGAAGATCCCAGGAACACTGAAGCTTTCTTT CSVEDPRNTEAFF
TRBJ2-5 TRBV13 - 17 TRBD2 TGTGCCAGCAGCTTAGGCTTATTCGGGACTACGCAAGAGACCCAGTACTTC CASSLGLFGTTQETQYF
TRBJ1-1 TRBV27 - 13 - TGTGCCAGCAAGGAGGGCGGTGGCGCTGAAGCTTTCTTT CASKEGGGAEAFF
TRBJ1-1 TRBV28 - 11 - TGTGCCAGCAGTTTAGACACTGAAGCTTTCTTT CASSLDTEAFF
TRBJ1-1 TRBV5-4 many 13 - TGTGCCAGCAGCCGGGATTCGAACACTGAAGCTTTCTTT CASSRDSNTEAFF
TRBJ1-5 TRBV19 - 13 - TGTGCCAGTAGTATTACCACCAATCAGCCCCAGCATTTT CASSITTNQPQHF
TRBJ1-3 TRBV30 - 17 TRBD1 TGTGCCTGGACCGCGGACCGGACAGGCCGCTCTGGAAACACCATATATTTT CAWTADRTGRSGNTIYF
TRBJ2-7 TRBV9 - 13 TRBD1 TGTGCCAGCAGCGTAAACAGGGGTGGGGAGCAGTACTTC CASSVNRGGEQYF
TRBJ2-5 TRBV5-1 - 16 TRBD2 TGCGCCAGCAGGATAGGGACTAGCGGGAGGGAAGAGACCCAGTACTTC CASRIGTSGREETQYF
TRBJ1-2 TRBV28 - 13 - TGTGCCAGCAGTAACCCGTTGGGTAGTGGCTACACCTTC CASSNPLGSGYTF
TRBJ2-3 TRBV19 - 16 TRBD2 TGTGCCAGTAGTATCTACCTAGCGGGTGTCACAGATACGCAGTATTTT CASSIYLAGVTDTQYF
TRBJ2-7 TRBV7-9 - 8 - TGTGCCAGCACCCCGCTATCGTTC CASTPLSF
TRBJ1-2 TRBV5-1 - 13 - TGCGCCAGCAGCGTGGACAGAGCCTATGGCTACACCTTC CASSVDRAYGYTF
TRBJ2-1 TRBV7-3 - 15 - TGTGCCAGCAGTTTACCAGCGGGCGGGACAAATGAGCAGTTCTTC CASSLPAGGTNEQFF
TRBJ1-2 TRBV21-1 few 13 - TGTGCCAGCAGCACAGAAGTAGGCTATGGCTACACCTTC CASSTEVGYGYTF
TRBJ2-5 TRBV10-3 - 16 - TGTGCCATCAGTGAAATACCCGGGACCGTACAAGAGACCCAGTACTTC CAISEIPGTVQETQYF
TRBJ2-5 TRBV5-1 few 13 - TGCGCCAGCAGTGGCTTCGTCGAAGAGACCCAGTACTTC CASSGFVEETQYF
TRBJ2-5 TRBV29-1 - 10 - TGCAGCGTTGGGAGAGAGACCCAGTACTTC CSVGRETQYF
TRBJ2-2 TRBV15 few 15 - TGTGCCACCAGCAGAGAAGGGATACAATACGGGGAGCTGTTTTTT CATSREGIQYGELFF
TRBJ1-2 TRBV6-1 - 13 TRBD1 TGTGCCAGCAGTGGACAGGGGGCGCCTGGCTACACCTTC CASSGQGAPGYTF
TRBJ2-5 TRBV2 - 12 TRBD2 TGTGCCAGCGGACGGGAGGGAGAGACCCAGTACTTC CASGREGETQYF
TRBJ1-5 TRBV25-1 - 13 - TGTGCCAGCAGGGGACGTTCGGGGCAGCCCCAGCATTTT CASRGRSGQPQHF
TRBJ2-3 TRBV7-9 - 16 - TGTGCCAGCAGCCCGAGGAGCGGGCGGATCACAGATACGCAGTATTTT CASSPRSGRITDTQYF
TRBJ2-1 TRBV11-1 many 12 TRBD1 TGTGCCAGCAGCTTGACAGCAGGGGGACAGTTCTTC CASSLTAGGQFF
TRBJ1-5 TRBV4-1 many 15 - TGCGCCAGCAGCCCTTCGGACGGTAGCAATCAGCCCCAGCATTTT CASSPSDGSNQPQHF